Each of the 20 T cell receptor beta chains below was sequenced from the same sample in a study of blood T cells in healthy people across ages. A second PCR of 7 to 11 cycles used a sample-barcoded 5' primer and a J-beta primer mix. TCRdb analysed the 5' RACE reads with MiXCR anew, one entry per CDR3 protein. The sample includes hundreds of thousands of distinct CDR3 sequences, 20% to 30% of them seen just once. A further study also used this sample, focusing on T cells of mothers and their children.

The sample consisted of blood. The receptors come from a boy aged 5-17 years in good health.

The CDR3 region is CASSYDTRNDKNIQYF. CDR3 bases: TGTGCCAGCAGTTACGATACAAGGAACGACAAAAACATTCAGTACTTC. The chain combines TRBV6-2 or TRBV6-3 with TRBJ2-4; D unresolved. V was pared by 2 bases and J by 3 bases, with 14 bases between. Germline values: CDR1 MNHEY, CDR2 SVGEGT. The CDR3 has 16 amino acids.

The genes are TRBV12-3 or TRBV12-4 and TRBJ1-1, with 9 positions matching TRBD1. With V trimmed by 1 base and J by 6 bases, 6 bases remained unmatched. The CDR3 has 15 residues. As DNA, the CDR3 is TGTGCCAGCAGTTTAGTACAACAGGGGGCGGCTGAAGCTTTCTTT. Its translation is CASSLVQQGAAEAFF.

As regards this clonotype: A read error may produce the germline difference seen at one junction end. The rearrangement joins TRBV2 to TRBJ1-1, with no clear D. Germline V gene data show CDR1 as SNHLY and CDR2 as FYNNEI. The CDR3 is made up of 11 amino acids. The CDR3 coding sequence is TGTGCCTGCAGAGAGAACACTGAAGCTTTCTTT. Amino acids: CACRENTEAFF.

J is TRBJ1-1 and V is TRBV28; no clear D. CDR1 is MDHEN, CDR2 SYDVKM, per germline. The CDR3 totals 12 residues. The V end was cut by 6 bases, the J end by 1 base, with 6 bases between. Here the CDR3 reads CASRKPNTEAFF. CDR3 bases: TGTGCCAGCAGGAAACCGAACACTGAAGCTTTCTTT.

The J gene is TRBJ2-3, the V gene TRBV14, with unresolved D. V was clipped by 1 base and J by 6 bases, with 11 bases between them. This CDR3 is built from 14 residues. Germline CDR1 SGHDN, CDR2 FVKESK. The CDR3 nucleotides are TGTGCCAGCAGCCAAGGTCCTCCCGGGGATACGCAGTATTTT. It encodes CASSQGPPGDTQYF.

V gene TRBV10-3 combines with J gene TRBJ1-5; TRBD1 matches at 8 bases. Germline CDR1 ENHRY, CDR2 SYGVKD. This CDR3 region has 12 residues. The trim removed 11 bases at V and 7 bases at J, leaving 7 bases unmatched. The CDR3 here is CAVADREQPQHF. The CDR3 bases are TGTGCCGTAGCGGACAGGGAACAGCCCCAGCATTTT.

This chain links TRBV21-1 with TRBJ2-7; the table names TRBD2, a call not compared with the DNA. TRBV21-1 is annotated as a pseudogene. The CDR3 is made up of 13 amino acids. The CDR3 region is CASSNGESVEQYF. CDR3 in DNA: TGTGCCAGCAGCAACGGGGAGTCGGTCGAGCAGTACTTC.

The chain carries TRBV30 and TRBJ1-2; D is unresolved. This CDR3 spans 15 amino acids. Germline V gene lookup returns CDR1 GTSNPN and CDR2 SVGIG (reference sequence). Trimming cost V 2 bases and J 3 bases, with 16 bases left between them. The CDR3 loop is CAWSPRLNAYYGYTF. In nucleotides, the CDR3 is TGTGCCTGGAGTCCCCGCCTCAACGCTTACTATGGCTACACCTTC.

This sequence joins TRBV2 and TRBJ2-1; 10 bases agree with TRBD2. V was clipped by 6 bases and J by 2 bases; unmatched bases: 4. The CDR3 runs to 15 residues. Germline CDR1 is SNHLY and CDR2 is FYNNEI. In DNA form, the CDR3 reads TGTGCCAGCAGGATTAGCGGGGGGCCCTACAATGAGCAGTTCTTC. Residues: CASRISGGPYNEQFF.

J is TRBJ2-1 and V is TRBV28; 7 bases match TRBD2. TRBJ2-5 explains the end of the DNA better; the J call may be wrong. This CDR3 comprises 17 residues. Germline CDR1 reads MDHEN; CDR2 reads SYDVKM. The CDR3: CASSFKITTGGRGTQYF. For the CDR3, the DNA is TGTGCCAGCAGTTTCAAGATCACTACGGGGGGAAGGGGGACCCAGTACTTC.

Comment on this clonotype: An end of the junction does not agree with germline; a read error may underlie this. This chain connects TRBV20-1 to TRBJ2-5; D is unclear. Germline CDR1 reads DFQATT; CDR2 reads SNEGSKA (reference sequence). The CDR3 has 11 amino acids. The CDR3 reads CSPSVEETQYF. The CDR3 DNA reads TGCAGTCCTAGTGTCGAAGAGACCCAGTACTTC.

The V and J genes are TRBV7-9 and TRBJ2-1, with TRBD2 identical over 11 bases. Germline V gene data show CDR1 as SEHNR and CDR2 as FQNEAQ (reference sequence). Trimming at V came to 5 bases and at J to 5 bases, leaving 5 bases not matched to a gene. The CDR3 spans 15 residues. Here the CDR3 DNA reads TGTGCCAGCAGCAAAACTAGCGGGGGCCACAATGAGCAGTTCTTC. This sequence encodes CASSKTSGGHNEQFF. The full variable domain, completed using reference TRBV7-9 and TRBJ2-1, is DTGVSQNPRHKITKRGQNVTFRCDPISEHNRLYWYRQTLGQGPEFLTYFQNEAQLEKSRLLSDRFSAERPKGSFSTLEIQRTEQGDSAMYLCASSKTSGGHNEQFFGPGTRLTVL.

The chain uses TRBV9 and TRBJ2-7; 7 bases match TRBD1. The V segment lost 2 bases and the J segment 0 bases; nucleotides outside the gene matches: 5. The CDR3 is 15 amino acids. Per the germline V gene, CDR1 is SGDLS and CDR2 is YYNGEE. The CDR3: CASSVSGDSSYEQYF. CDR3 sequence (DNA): TGTGCCAGCAGCGTGAGTGGGGACAGCTCCTACGAGCAGTACTTC.

CDR3 in amino acids: CASNPTGGGELFF. As DNA, the CDR3 is TGTGCCAGCAACCCGACAGGGGGCGGGGAGCTGTTTTTT. V is TRBV12-3 or TRBV12-4 and J is TRBJ2-2; 9 bases match TRBD1. The J segment lost 7 bases and the V segment lost 7 bases, leaving 4 bases of the junction unmatched. The CDR3 covers 13 residues.

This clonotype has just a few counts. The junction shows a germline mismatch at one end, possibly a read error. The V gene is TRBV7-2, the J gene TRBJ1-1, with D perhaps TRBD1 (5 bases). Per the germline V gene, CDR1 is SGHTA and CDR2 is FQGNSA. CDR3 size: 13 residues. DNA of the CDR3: TGTGCCAACAGCGCCGTCAGGGTGGCTGAAGCTTTCTTT. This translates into CANSAVRVAEAFF.

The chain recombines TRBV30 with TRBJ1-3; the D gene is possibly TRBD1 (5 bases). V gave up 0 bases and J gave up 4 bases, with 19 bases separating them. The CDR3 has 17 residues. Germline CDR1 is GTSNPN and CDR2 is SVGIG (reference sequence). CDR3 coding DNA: TGTGCCTGGAGTGTAGGCTCCCGGGGCTTCTCCGGAAACACCATATATTTT. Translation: CAWSVGSRGFSGNTIYF.

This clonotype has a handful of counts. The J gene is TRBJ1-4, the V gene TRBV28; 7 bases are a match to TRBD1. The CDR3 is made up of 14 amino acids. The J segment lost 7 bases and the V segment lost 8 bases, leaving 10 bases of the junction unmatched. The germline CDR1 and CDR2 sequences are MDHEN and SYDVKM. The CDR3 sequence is CASSDDRVGEKLFF. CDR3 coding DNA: TGTGCCAGCTCGGACGACAGGGTTGGTGAAAAACTGTTTTTT.

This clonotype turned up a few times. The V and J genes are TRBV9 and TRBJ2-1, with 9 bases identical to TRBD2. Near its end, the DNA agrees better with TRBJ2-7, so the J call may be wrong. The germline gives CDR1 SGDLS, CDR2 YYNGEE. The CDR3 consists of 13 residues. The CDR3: CASSSSGESEQYF. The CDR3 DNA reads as TGTGCCAGCAGCTCTAGCGGGGAGTCGGAGCAGTACTTC.

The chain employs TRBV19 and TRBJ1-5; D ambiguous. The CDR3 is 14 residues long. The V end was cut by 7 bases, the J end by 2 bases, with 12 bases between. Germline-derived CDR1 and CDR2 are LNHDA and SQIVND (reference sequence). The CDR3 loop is CASKINGGNQPQHF. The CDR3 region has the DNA TGTGCCAGTAAAATAAACGGGGGCAATCAGCCCCAGCATTTT.

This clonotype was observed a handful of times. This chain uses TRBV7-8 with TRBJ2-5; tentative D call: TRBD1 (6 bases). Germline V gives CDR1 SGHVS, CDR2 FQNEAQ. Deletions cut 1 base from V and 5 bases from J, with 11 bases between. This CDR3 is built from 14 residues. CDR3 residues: CASSLGSQGETQYF. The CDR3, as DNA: TGTGCCAGCAGCTTAGGGTCGCAGGGGGAGACCCAGTACTTC.